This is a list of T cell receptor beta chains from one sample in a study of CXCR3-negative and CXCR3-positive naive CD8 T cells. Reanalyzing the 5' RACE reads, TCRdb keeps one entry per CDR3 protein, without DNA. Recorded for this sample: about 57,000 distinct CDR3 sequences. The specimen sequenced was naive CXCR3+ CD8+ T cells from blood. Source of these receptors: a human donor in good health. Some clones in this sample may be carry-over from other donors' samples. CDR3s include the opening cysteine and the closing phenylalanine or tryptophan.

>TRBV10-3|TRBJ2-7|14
CAISEGKSSYEQYF
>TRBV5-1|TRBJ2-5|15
CASSQEGRVQETQYF
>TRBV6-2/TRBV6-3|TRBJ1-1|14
CASNGRGGNTEAFF
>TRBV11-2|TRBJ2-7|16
CASSLLLYRGSYEQYF
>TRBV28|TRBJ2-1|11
CASTDYNEQFF
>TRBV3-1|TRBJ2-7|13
CASSQDSGGEQYF
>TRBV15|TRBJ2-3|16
CATSRLTGEVTDTQYF
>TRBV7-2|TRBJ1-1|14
CASSLSWTVLEAFF
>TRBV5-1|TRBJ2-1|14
CASSQDGLYNEQFF
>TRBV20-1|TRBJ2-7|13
CSASRTETYEQYF
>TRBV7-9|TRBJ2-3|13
CASSPWVADTQYF
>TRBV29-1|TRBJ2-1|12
CSVETNDDEQFF
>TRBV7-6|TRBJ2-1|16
CASSLRVRSSYNEQFF
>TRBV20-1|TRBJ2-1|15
CSARDEREGLNEQFF